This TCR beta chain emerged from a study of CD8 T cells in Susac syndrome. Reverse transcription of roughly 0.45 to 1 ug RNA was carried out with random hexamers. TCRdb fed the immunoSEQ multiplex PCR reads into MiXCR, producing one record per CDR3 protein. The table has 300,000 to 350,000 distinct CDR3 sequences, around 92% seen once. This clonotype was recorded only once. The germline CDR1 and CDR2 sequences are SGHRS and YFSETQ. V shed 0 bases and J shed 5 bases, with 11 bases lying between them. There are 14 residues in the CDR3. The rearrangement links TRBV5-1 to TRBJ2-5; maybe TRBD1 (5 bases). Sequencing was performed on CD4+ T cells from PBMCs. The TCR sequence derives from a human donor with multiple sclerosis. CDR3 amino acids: CASSLDGRAETQYF. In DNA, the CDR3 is TGCGCCAGCAGCTTGGATGGCAGGGCTGAGACCCAGTACTTC. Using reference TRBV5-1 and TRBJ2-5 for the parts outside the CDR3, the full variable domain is KAGVTQTPRYLIKTRGQQVTLSCSPISGHRSVSWYQQTPGQGLQFLFEYFSETQRNKGNFPGRFSGRQFSNSRSEMNVSTLELGDSALYLCASSLDGRAETQYFGPGTRLLVL.